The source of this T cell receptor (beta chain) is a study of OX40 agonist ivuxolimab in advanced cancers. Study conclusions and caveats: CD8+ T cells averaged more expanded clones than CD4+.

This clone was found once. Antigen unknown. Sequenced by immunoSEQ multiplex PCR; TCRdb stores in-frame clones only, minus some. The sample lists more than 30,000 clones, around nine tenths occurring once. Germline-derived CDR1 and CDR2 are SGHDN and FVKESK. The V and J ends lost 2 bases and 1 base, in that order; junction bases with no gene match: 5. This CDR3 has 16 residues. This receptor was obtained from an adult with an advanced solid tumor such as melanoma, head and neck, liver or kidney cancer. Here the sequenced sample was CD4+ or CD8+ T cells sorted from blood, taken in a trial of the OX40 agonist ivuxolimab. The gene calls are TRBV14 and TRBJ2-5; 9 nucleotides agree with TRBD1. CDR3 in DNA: TGTGCCAGCAGCCAACTGGGACAGGGAACCCAAGAGACCCAGTACTTC. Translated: CASSQLGQGTQETQYF.